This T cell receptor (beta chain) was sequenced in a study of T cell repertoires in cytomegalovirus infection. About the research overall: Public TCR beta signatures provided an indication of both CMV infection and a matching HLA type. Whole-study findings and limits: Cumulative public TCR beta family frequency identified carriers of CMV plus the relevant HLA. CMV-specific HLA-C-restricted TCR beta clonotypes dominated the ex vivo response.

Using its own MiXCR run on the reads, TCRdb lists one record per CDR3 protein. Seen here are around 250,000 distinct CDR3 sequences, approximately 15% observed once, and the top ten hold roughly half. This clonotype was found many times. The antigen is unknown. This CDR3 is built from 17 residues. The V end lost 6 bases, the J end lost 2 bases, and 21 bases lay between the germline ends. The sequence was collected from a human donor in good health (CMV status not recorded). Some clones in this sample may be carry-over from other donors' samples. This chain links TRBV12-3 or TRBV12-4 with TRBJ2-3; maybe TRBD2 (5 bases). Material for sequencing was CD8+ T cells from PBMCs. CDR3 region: CASSQTPSSQHTDTQYF. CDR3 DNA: TGTGCCAGCAGCCAAACCCCTTCTAGCCAGCACACAGATACGCAGTATTTT.